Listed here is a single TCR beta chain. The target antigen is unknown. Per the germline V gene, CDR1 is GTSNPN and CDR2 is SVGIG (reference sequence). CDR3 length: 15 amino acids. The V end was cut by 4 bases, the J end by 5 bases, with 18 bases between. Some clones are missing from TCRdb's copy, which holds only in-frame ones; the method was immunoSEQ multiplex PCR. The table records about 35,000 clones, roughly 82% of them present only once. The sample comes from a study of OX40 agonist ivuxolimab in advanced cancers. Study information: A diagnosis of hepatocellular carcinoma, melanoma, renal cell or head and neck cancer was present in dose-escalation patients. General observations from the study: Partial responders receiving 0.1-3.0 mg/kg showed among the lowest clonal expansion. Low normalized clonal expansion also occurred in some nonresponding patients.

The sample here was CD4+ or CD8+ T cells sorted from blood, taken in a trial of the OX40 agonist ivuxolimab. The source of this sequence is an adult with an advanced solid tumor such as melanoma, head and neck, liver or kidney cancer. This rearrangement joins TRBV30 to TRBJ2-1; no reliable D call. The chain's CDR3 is CAWNPTRRRNNEQFF. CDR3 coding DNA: TGTGCCTGGAACCCCACGAGACGTCGGAACAATGAGCAGTTCTTC.